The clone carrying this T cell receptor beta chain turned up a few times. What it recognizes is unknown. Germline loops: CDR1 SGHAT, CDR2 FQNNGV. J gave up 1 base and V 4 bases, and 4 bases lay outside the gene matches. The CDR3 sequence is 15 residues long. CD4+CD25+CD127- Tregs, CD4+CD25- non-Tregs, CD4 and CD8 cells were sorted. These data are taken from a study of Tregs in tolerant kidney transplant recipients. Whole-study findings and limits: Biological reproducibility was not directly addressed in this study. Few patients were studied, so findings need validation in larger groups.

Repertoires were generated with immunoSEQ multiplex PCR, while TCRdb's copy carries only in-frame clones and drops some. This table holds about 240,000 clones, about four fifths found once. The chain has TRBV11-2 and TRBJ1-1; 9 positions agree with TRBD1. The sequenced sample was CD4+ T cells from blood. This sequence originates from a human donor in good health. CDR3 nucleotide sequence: TGTGCCAGCAGCTACTTGGGACAGGGGAACACTGAAGCTTTCTTT. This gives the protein CASSYLGQGNTEAFF.